The rows below give T cell receptor beta chains drawn from one sample of a study of PD-1 blockade in classical Hodgkin lymphoma. Sequenced by immunoSEQ multiplex PCR; TCRdb stores in-frame clones only, minus some. The sample records some 95,000 clones, 89% being singletons. Sequences were derived from peripheral blood mononuclear cells (PBMCs), sampled before the second cycle of nivolumab. The receptors originated from a human donor with classical Hodgkin lymphoma. The CDR3 runs from the conserved cysteine through the conserved F or W. Each record gives: CDR3 DNA, CDR3 protein, clone size, J gene, D gene, V gene, CDR3 length. A D gene is named only where the DNA matches it firmly. Not all rows give a size; the values are once, few, many and, for expanded clones, a class.

CDR3 DNA: TGTGCCAGCAGCTCCTGGACAGGGGACATTACCAGTCAGCCCCAGCATTTT; CDR3 protein: CASSSWTGDITSQPQHF; clone size: NA; J gene: TRBJ1-5; D gene: TRBD1; V gene: TRBV7-8; CDR3 length: 17
CDR3 DNA: TGTGCCAGCCTGGGGCCTAACTACGAGCAGTACTTC; CDR3 protein: CASLGPNYEQYF; clone size: NA; J gene: TRBJ2-7; D gene: NA; V gene: TRBV2; CDR3 length: 12
CDR3 DNA: TGTGCCAGCAGTGAGTCCTGGGGGACAGTTGAAGCTTTCTTT; CDR3 protein: CASSESWGTVEAFF; clone size: NA; J gene: TRBJ1-1; D gene: TRBD1; V gene: TRBV6-1; CDR3 length: 14
CDR3 DNA: TGTGCCAGCAGCTTAGCTTCAGGGGCGTCCTACGAGCAGTACTTC; CDR3 protein: CASSLASGASYEQYF; clone size: once; J gene: TRBJ2-7; D gene: NA; V gene: TRBV7-8; CDR3 length: 15
CDR3 DNA: TGTGCCAGCAGTTTCCGCGCTGCTAACGAGCAGTACTTC; CDR3 protein: CASSFRAANEQYF; clone size: NA; J gene: TRBJ2-7; D gene: NA; V gene: TRBV28; CDR3 length: 13
CDR3 DNA: TGTGCCAGCAGCTTAGGTGACCTAGACAACGAGCAGTACTTC; CDR3 protein: CASSLGDLDNEQYF; clone size: NA; J gene: TRBJ2-7; D gene: NA; V gene: TRBV13; CDR3 length: 14
CDR3 DNA: TGTGCCAGCAGCGCAGGGAGTAATAATTCACCCCTCCACTTT; CDR3 protein: CASSAGSNNSPLHF; clone size: few; J gene: TRBJ1-6; D gene: NA; V gene: TRBV6-5; CDR3 length: 14
CDR3 DNA: TGTGCCAGCAGCGTAGCAGGGAATCCCGTCTACGAGCAGTACTTC; CDR3 protein: CASSVAGNPVYEQYF; clone size: NA; J gene: TRBJ2-7; D gene: NA; V gene: TRBV9; CDR3 length: 15
CDR3 DNA: TGTGCCAGCAGCTCCGCGAATAATCCGGGACAGGACTTCTCTGGAAACACCATATATTTT; CDR3 protein: CASSSANNPGQDFSGNTIYF; clone size: NA; J gene: TRBJ1-3; D gene: TRBD1; V gene: TRBV13; CDR3 length: 20
CDR3 DNA: TGTGCCAGCAGCTTAGGGCAGTGGGCCACCGGGGAGCTGTTTTTT; CDR3 protein: CASSLGQWATGELFF; clone size: NA; J gene: TRBJ2-2; D gene: NA; V gene: TRBV13; CDR3 length: 15
CDR3 DNA: TGTGCCAGCAGTTCCGGTTCGGGGCATCAAGAGACCCAGTACTTC; CDR3 protein: CASSSGSGHQETQYF; clone size: NA; J gene: TRBJ2-5; D gene: NA; V gene: TRBV6-6; CDR3 length: 15
CDR3 DNA: TGTGCCAGCTCACCAGAGGTTCTCTCCTACGAGCAGTACTTC; CDR3 protein: CASSPEVLSYEQYF; clone size: NA; J gene: TRBJ2-7; D gene: NA; V gene: TRBV18; CDR3 length: 14
CDR3 DNA: TGTGCCAGCAGTCTAAAGGAGACCCAGTACTTC; CDR3 protein: CASSLKETQYF; clone size: NA; J gene: TRBJ2-5; D gene: NA; V gene: TRBV6-5; CDR3 length: 11
CDR3 DNA: TGCGCCAGCAGCTTGGAAGGGACTAGGGCCTACAATGAGCAGTTCTTC; CDR3 protein: CASSLEGTRAYNEQFF; clone size: NA; J gene: TRBJ2-1; D gene: TRBD2; V gene: TRBV5-1; CDR3 length: 16
CDR3 DNA: TGTGCCAGTAGTAGGGGGCCCGGTCGGTGGGAGGGTGGTAGTGAGCAGTTCTTC; CDR3 protein: CASSRGPGRWEGGSEQFF; clone size: once; J gene: TRBJ2-1; D gene: NA; V gene: TRBV19; CDR3 length: 18
CDR3 DNA: TGTGCCAGCTCACCAGCAGCGGGCAGTGTATCCGGGGAGCTGTTTTTT; CDR3 protein: CASSPAAGSVSGELFF; clone size: NA; J gene: TRBJ2-2; D gene: NA; V gene: TRBV18; CDR3 length: 16
CDR3 DNA: TGTGCCAGCAGCTTAGGGTTGGGAGGGGTTCTTTCCGAGCAGTACTTC; CDR3 protein: CASSLGLGGVLSEQYF; clone size: NA; J gene: TRBJ2-7; D gene: TRBD2; V gene: TRBV11-2; CDR3 length: 16
CDR3 DNA: TGTGCCAGCAGTTTAACCCGCGGGCCCCTCGAGCAGTACTTC; CDR3 protein: CASSLTRGPLEQYF; clone size: NA; J gene: TRBJ2-7; D gene: NA; V gene: TRBV28; CDR3 length: 14
CDR3 DNA: TGCGCCAGCAGCCAAGTTGGTACAGACTATGGCTACACCTTC; CDR3 protein: CASSQVGTDYGYTF; clone size: NA; J gene: TRBJ1-2; D gene: NA; V gene: TRBV4-1; CDR3 length: 14
CDR3 DNA: TGCGCCAGCAGCCTCCGGGACACCTCGGAAGAGACCCAGTACTTC; CDR3 protein: CASSLRDTSEETQYF; clone size: NA; J gene: TRBJ2-5; D gene: NA; V gene: TRBV4-1; CDR3 length: 15
CDR3 DNA: TGTGCCAGCAGCCGGACTAGCGGGGCCTACAATGAGCAGTTCTTC; CDR3 protein: CASSRTSGAYNEQFF; clone size: NA; J gene: TRBJ2-1; D gene: TRBD2; V gene: TRBV14; CDR3 length: 15
CDR3 DNA: TGTGCCAGCACCGACAGGATGTTCTCTGGGGCCAACGTCCTGACTTTC; CDR3 protein: CASTDRMFSGANVLTF; clone size: NA; J gene: TRBJ2-6; D gene: NA; V gene: TRBV28; CDR3 length: 16
CDR3 DNA: TGTGCCAGCAGCTTACAGGAGAACTATGGCTACACCTTC; CDR3 protein: CASSLQENYGYTF; clone size: NA; J gene: TRBJ1-2; D gene: NA; V gene: TRBV7-9; CDR3 length: 13